Only a few counts were recorded for the clone carrying this T cell receptor (beta chain). The antigen remains undetermined. Germline CDR1 SGHRS, CDR2 YFSETQ. This CDR3 has 13 amino acids. V was trimmed by 4 bases and J by 5 bases, leaving 12 bases between them. This specimen belongs to a study of beta chain features in type 1 diabetes. Regarding the study as a whole: Cells that show high TCR expression could be over-represented by cDNA sequencing. Equally in patients and controls, PCR might preferentially amplify shorter templates.

What was sequenced were expressed TCRB transcripts, since all of the isolated RNA had been reverse transcribed. Data came from immunoSEQ multiplex PCR; TCRdb stores just in-frame clones and leaves some out. The table lists hundreds of thousands of clones, about 30% of them singletons. This receptor was obtained from a man aged 18 to 30 in good health. The sample was naive CD4+ T cells from blood. The V and J genes are TRBV5-1 and TRBJ2-5; no firm D call. The CDR3 is CASSLGVRETQYF. The CDR3 nucleotides are TGCGCCAGCAGCCTGGGTGTCCGGGAGACCCAGTACTTC.